These 12 T cell receptor beta chains came from one sample sequenced in a study of T cells in Graves' hyperthyroidism and ophthalmopathy (dated by TCRdb to 2018 to 2020). The library was built by means of multiplex PCR. TCRdb lists the instrument as Illumina HiSeq 2000. TCR beta CDR3 regions were amplified from RNA transcripts. For the first round of RT-PCR on the TCR CDR3, the HTBI primer set was used together with the Qiagen OneStep RT-PCR kit. TCRdb reworked the public reads: Q25 trimming with fastp, MiXCR clone assembly, productive beta chains retained. Each record represents a unique CDR3 protein, reported with the most common genes and DNA among its rows. For this sample the table gives under 300,000 distinct CDR3 sequences, of which less than 30% were detected only once. Over 25% of the sample goes to the ten largest clones. The sequenced sample consisted of blood. These receptors were taken from a man aged 40-49 years with Graves' hyperthyroidism that later progressed to Graves' ophthalmopathy.

Many counts were recorded for this clonotype. This chain joins TRBV20-1 and TRBJ2-7; 8 bases are a match to TRBD2. Losses at the gene ends were 0 bases for V and 1 base for J; bases not matched to a gene: 11. The germline CDR1 and CDR2 sequences are DFQATT and SNEGSKA (reference sequence). The CDR3 spans 17 residues. CDR3 protein: CSARDWGPTSGSYEQYF. For the CDR3, the DNA is TGCAGTGCTAGAGATTGGGGCCCTACTAGCGGTTCCTACGAGCAGTACTTC.

The sample holds many counts of this clonotype. This chain connects TRBV12-3 or TRBV12-4 to TRBJ2-3; possibly TRBD2 for D (6 bases). This CDR3 has 16 residues. The germline V and J ends were trimmed by 6 bases and 2 bases, with 18 bases remaining between them. The CDR3 loop reads CASSHRGDRPTDTQYF. As DNA, the CDR3 is TGTGCCAGCAGCCACCGCGGGGACCGCCCCACAGATACGCAGTATTTT.

This clonotype was seen ten or more times. The chain combines TRBV7-8 with TRBJ2-5; D is perhaps TRBD2 (5 bases). The length of the CDR3 is 13 residues. The V end was cut by 3 bases, the J end by 3 bases, with 8 bases between. CDR1 and CDR2 from the germline V gene are SGHVS and FQNEAQ. The DNA of the CDR3 is TGTGCCAGCAGCTTCGGGATAAAAGAGACCCAGTACTTC. Amino acid sequence: CASSFGIKETQYF.

In this sample, this clonotype turned up many times. V and J are TRBV19 and TRBJ1-1; TRBD1 aligns across 11 bases. The V gene end was trimmed by 8 bases and the J gene end by 5 bases; junction bases not matched to a gene: 7. The CDR3 covers 14 residues. Looked up from germline, CDR1 is LNHDA and CDR2 is SQIVND (reference sequence). CDR3 DNA sequence: TGTGCCAGTCAGGACAGGGGGCGAGGAACTGAAGCTTTCTTT. Amino acids: CASQDRGRGTEAFF.

This clonotype came up many times. The missing conserved phenylalanine or tryptophan at the end of this CDR3 makes a read error likely. The chain couples TRBV27 to TRBJ2-2; no definite D call. Germline CDR1 is MNHEY and CDR2 is SMNVEV (reference sequence). The CDR3 is made up of 14 amino acids. Trimming left V 3 bases short and J 5 bases short, with 10 bases between. CDR3 region: CASSLLAVTGELFL. The CDR3 DNA reads as TGTGCCAGCAGTTTGCTGGCGGTTACCGGGGAGCTGTTTCTT.

In its sample, this clonotype was seen once. The gene calls are TRBV6-2 or TRBV6-3 and TRBJ2-7; D possibly corresponds to TRBD1 (6 bases). CDR1 is MNHEY, CDR2 SVGEGT, per germline. This CDR3 contains 15 residues. V gave up 4 bases and J gave up 0 bases, with 13 bases separating them. CDR3 bases: TGTGCCAGCAGTTGGGGACACGGAGCCTCCTACGAGCAGTACTTC. Its protein product is CASSWGHGASYEQYF.

In this sample, this clonotype turned up many times. This chain joins TRBV12-3 or TRBV12-4 and TRBJ2-7, with 12 bases identical to TRBD2. This CDR3 has 15 residues. The J segment lost 9 bases and the V segment lost 3 bases, leaving 9 bases of the junction unmatched. Written as DNA, the CDR3 is TGTGCCAGCAGTTTGGTACCGACTAGCGGGAGACGGCAGTACTTC. Its protein is CASSLVPTSGRRQYF.

This clonotype was seen only once. The J gene is TRBJ1-2, the V gene TRBV6-2 or TRBV6-3, with TRBD1 identical over 7 bases. The CDR3 runs 18 residues. Trimming cost V 4 bases and J 5 bases; bases outside gene matches: 19. Germline CDR1 is MNHEY and CDR2 is SVGEGT. The CDR3 loop reads CASSSAPGQPVSRYGYTF. The DNA of the CDR3 is TGTGCCAGCAGTTCAGCACCGGGACAGCCGGTTTCGCGGTATGGCTACACCTTC.

This clonotype came up many times. The genes are TRBV2 and TRBJ2-5; unclear D gene. Between the trimmed V and J ends, which lost 7 bases and 5 bases, there was a span of 8 bases. The CDR3 contains 11 residues. CDR1 and CDR2 from the germline V gene are SNHLY and FYNNEI. The CDR3 nucleotides are TGTGCCAGCACAGCTGGGGAGACCCAGTACTTC. It specifies CASTAGETQYF. Supplemented by reference TRBV2 and TRBJ2-5, the full variable domain reads EPEVTQTPSHQVTQMGQEVILRCVPISNHLYFYWYRQILGQKVEFLVSFYNNEISEKSEIFDDQFSVERPDGSNFTLKIRSTKLEDSAMYFCASTAGETQYFGPGTRLLVL.

This chain uses TRBV6-1 with TRBJ2-4; D is possibly TRBD1 (5 bases). Looked up from germline, CDR1 is MNHNS and CDR2 is SASEGT. Trimming removed 5 bases at V and 3 bases at J, with 17 bases between. The CDR3 is 16 amino acids. CDR3 region: CASSRKLQGDKNIQYF. CDR3 in DNA: TGTGCCAGCAGTCGAAAACTTCAGGGTGACAAAAACATTCAGTACTTC.

The table lists this clonotype with many counts. V gene TRBV12-3 or TRBV12-4 combines with J gene TRBJ2-5, with a tentative D call TRBD2 (6 bases). Trimming left V 3 bases short and J 4 bases short, with 12 bases between. This CDR3 contains 14 residues. CDR3 in DNA: TGTGCCAGCAGTTTCAGGCAGGAGGGAGAGACCCAGTACTTC. Amino acid sequence: CASSFRQEGETQYF.

This clonotype was picked up many times. The chain carries TRBV7-9 and TRBJ2-5; 11 bases match TRBD2. CDR3 length: 15 residues. The ends lost 3 bases at V and 6 bases at J; junction bases unmatched: 6. The V gene's germline CDR1 is SEHNR and CDR2 FQNEAQ (reference sequence). This CDR3 is CASSFSSGRAQTQYF. CDR3 DNA sequence: TGTGCCAGCAGCTTTAGTAGCGGGAGGGCCCAGACCCAGTACTTC.